This passage covers 20 T cell receptor beta chains from one sample sequenced in a study of cytomegalovirus exposure and HLA in healthy donors. Both 60 Vbeta primers and 13 Jbeta primers went into the PCR. TCRdb keeps only in-frame clones here, not all; method: immunoSEQ multiplex PCR. The data contain some 180,000 clones, over 60% of them singletons. The sequenced sample consisted of PBMCs. All receptors come from a man between 18 and 29 years old in good health and CMV-seronegative.

The chain combines TRBV30 with TRBJ2-3, with D possibly being TRBD2 (7 bases). The V gene's germline CDR1 is GTSNPN and CDR2 SVGIG (reference sequence). The V end lost 2 bases, the J end lost 8 bases, and 17 bases lay between the germline ends. The CDR3 sequence is 14 residues long. This CDR3 reads CAWSSPGGPPTQYF. The CDR3 DNA reads as TGTGCCTGGAGTTCGCCCGGGGGGCCCCCTACGCAGTATTTT.

The genes are TRBV7-2 and TRBJ1-6, with 7 bases lining up with TRBD1. The CDR3 runs to 17 residues. The V gene's germline CDR1 is SGHTA and CDR2 FQGNSA. Unmatched junction bases numbered 13, after V lost 5 bases and J lost 6 bases. The CDR3 DNA is TGTGCCAGCAGCCCGTCTATCCCGGGACAGTTTAATTCACCCCTCCACTTT. This gives the protein CASSPSIPGQFNSPLHF.

This clone was picked up a small number of times. The chain links TRBV6-6 to TRBJ1-3, with 9 bases matching TRBD1. The V gene end was trimmed by 2 bases and the J gene end by 4 bases; junction bases not matched to a gene: 3. This CDR3 region has 15 residues. Germline CDR1 reads MNHNY; CDR2 reads SVGAGI (reference sequence). CDR3 in amino acids: CASSYVGQGGNTIYF. The CDR3 DNA follows: TGTGCCAGCAGTTACGTCGGACAGGGGGGAAACACCATATATTTT.

The chain has TRBV27 and TRBJ1-1; D is possibly TRBD1 (6 bases). This CDR3 comprises 13 residues. Trimming stripped 2 bases from V and 10 bases from J, with 14 bases between. Germline V gene data show CDR1 as MNHEY and CDR2 as SMNVEV (reference sequence). CDR3 nucleotides: TGTGCCAGCAGTTTAATGGGTGGGGGCTCAGCTTTCTTT. Translation: CASSLMGGGSAFF.

The gene calls are TRBV29-1 and TRBJ1-3, with D unresolved. The CDR3 has 12 residues. V was pared by 7 bases and J by 4 bases, with 11 bases between. Germline CDR1 and CDR2: SQVTM and ANQGSEA. Here the CDR3 reads CSARVGGNTIYF. CDR3 DNA sequence: TGCAGCGCCCGGGTCGGGGGAAACACCATATATTTT.

The rearrangement uses TRBV19 and TRBJ2-3; D might be TRBD1 (5 bases). The CDR3 length is 15 residues. Germline V gene sequence: CDR1 LNHDA, CDR2 SQIVND (reference sequence). Trimming removed 7 bases from V and 1 base from J, with 15 bases in between. The CDR3 loop reads CASTQSRVGTDTQYF. CDR3 nucleotides: TGTGCCAGTACCCAAAGCAGGGTTGGCACAGATACGCAGTATTTT.

The chain combines TRBV11-2 with TRBJ1-3, with D unresolved. The V gene lost 3 bases and the J gene lost 8 bases, with 11 bases spanning the gap. CDR1 and CDR2 (germline): SGHAT, FQNNGV. This CDR3 spans 13 amino acids. The CDR3 sequence is CASSFIGLDTIYF. For the CDR3, the DNA is TGTGCCAGCAGCTTTATCGGTTTGGACACCATATATTTT.

V gene TRBV28 combines with J gene TRBJ2-5; 9 bases fit TRBD2. V shed 4 bases, J shed 13 bases, and the junction held 4 bases outside the gene matches. Per germline, CDR1 MDHEN and CDR2 SYDVKM. This CDR3 is 11 amino acids long. The CDR3 sequence is CASSSGTSLYF. The CDR3 DNA reads TGTGCCAGCAGTTCCGGGACTAGCCTGTACTTC.

CDR3 sequence reads: CASITNRGDRVHPDTQYF. The CDR3 coding sequence is TGTGCCAGCATTACAAATAGGGGGGACAGGGTTCATCCAGATACGCAGTATTTT. This chain connects TRBV7-9 to TRBJ2-3, with TRBD1 identical over 9 bases. The length of the CDR3 is 18 residues. V trimming: 7 bases; J trimming: 4 bases; junction bases outside the gene matches: 18. Per germline, CDR1 SEHNR and CDR2 FQNEAQ (reference sequence).

J is TRBJ2-3 and V is TRBV7-3; the D gene is possibly TRBD2 (6 bases). V was shortened by 5 bases and J by 6 bases, with 18 bases between the two germline ends. Germline V gene lookup returns CDR1 SGHTA and CDR2 FQGTGA. The CDR3 totals 15 residues. The CDR3 here is CASSPGGARGDTQYF. The CDR3 DNA follows: TGTGCCAGCAGCCCTGGGGGAGCCCGGGGGGATACGCAGTATTTT.

The rearrangement links TRBV7-3 to TRBJ2-6, with a tentative D call TRBD1 (6 bases). From germline, CDR1 is SGHTA and CDR2 FQGTGA. Between the trimmed V and J ends, which lost 1 base and 4 bases, there was a span of 11 bases. The CDR3 is 16 residues long. CDR3 protein: CASSLISGDGANVLTF. DNA for the CDR3: TGTGCCAGCAGCTTAATATCAGGGGACGGGGCCAACGTCCTGACTTTC.

The V and J genes are TRBV7-2 and TRBJ2-7; a weak D match, TRBD1 (5 bases). The germline gives CDR1 SGHTA, CDR2 FQGNSA. The CDR3 extends over 17 amino acids. V lost 4 bases, J lost 0 bases, and 19 bases lay in between. The CDR3 spells CASSSLFGHSLSYEQYF. In DNA form, the CDR3 reads TGTGCCAGCAGCTCCCTTTTTGGACACTCACTCTCCTACGAGCAGTACTTC.

The rearrangement joins TRBV5-6 to TRBJ2-7, with 7 bases that match TRBD1. V was pared by 2 bases and J by 5 bases, with 16 bases of the junction left unmatched. The CDR3 loop spans 17 amino acids. Germline CDR1 and CDR2: SGHDT and YYEEEE. The CDR3 DNA follows: TGTGCCAGCAGCTTTAGTATGTTACGAGGGGACAGCCACGAGCAGTACTTC. This sequence encodes CASSFSMLRGDSHEQYF.

The chain couples TRBV5-1 to TRBJ1-1; 8 bases are a match to TRBD1. Germline lookup yields CDR1 SGHRS and CDR2 YFSETQ. The V gene end was trimmed by 4 bases and the J gene end by 1 base; junction bases not matched to a gene: 3. The CDR3 contains 14 residues. The CDR3 here is CASSITGGNTEAFF. CDR3 nucleotide sequence: TGCGCCAGCAGCATTACAGGGGGGAACACTGAAGCTTTCTTT. The complete variable domain, with remaining parts taken from reference TRBV5-1 and TRBJ1-1, reads KAGVTQTPRYLIKTRGQQVTLSCSPISGHRSVSWYQQTPGQGLQFLFEYFSETQRNKGNFPGRFSGRQFSNSRSEMNVSTLELGDSALYLCASSITGGNTEAFFGQGTRLTVV.

The sample holds one count of this clone. This sequence joins TRBV28 and TRBJ1-2; TRBD1 matches at 9 bases. After removal of 3 bases from V and 3 bases from J, the junction contained 2 bases not matched to a gene. The CDR3 consists of 14 residues. The germline V gene has CDR1 MDHEN and CDR2 SYDVKM. This chain's CDR3 is CASSFTGGYYGYTF. The CDR3 bases are TGTGCCAGCAGTTTCACAGGGGGCTACTATGGCTACACCTTC.

V and J are TRBV28 and TRBJ1-2, with 7 bases aligning to TRBD1. The V and J ends lost 6 bases and 7 bases, in that order; junction bases with no gene match: 5. This CDR3 has 12 amino acids. Germline CDR1 and CDR2: MDHEN and SYDVKM. The CDR3 nucleotides read TGTGCCAGCAGAAGGTCAGGGGGTGGCTACACCTTC. It is translated as CASRRSGGGYTF.

This clone was seen just once. This chain's CDR3 is CASSIFPGNEQFF. CDR3 in DNA: TGTGCCAGTAGTATATTCCCGGGTAATGAGCAGTTCTTC. The V call is TRBV19, the J call TRBJ2-1; D is ambiguous. V lost 2 bases, J lost 7 bases, and 9 bases lay in between. The CDR3 is made up of 13 amino acids. Germline V gives CDR1 LNHDA, CDR2 SQIVND (reference sequence).

This sequence joins TRBV7-3 and TRBJ2-2; D may be TRBD2 (7 bases). CDR3 length: 15 residues. Per germline, CDR1 SGHTA and CDR2 FQGTGA. Trimming left V 5 bases short and J 7 bases short, with 17 bases between. CDR3 region: CASSLRGGAIGELFF. CDR3 coding DNA: TGTGCCAGCAGCCTAAGGGGGGGGGCGATCGGGGAGCTGTTTTTT.

The chain couples TRBV13 to TRBJ2-2, with TRBD1 identical over 8 bases. The germline V gene has CDR1 PRHDT and CDR2 FYEKMQ (reference sequence). This CDR3 has 16 residues. Losses at the gene ends were 7 bases for V and 5 bases for J; bases not matched to a gene: 12. The CDR3 nucleotides are TGTGCCAGCATCATTAAGACAGGGGTTTTTACCGGGGAGCTGTTTTTT. Amino acids: CASIIKTGVFTGELFF.

The genes are TRBV6-1 and TRBJ2-5, with 12 bases aligning to TRBD2. The V gene's germline CDR1 is MNHNS and CDR2 SASEGT. J gave up 5 bases and V 3 bases, and 10 bases lay outside the gene matches. This CDR3 region has 17 residues. The CDR3 bases are TGTGCCAGCAGTGAGGCTAGCGGGGGGGGGATTTCGGAGACCCAGTACTTC. It specifies CASSEASGGGISETQYF.